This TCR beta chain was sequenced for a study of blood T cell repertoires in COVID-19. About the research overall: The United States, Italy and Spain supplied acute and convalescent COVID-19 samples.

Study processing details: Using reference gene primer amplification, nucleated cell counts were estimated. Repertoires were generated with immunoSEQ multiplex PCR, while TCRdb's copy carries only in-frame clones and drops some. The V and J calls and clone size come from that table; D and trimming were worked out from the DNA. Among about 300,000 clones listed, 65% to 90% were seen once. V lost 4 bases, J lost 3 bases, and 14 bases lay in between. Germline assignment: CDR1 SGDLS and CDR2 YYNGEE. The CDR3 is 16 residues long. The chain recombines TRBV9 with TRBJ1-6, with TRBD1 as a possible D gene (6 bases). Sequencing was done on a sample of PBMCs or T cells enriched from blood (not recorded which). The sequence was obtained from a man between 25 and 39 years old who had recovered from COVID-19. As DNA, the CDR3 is TGTGCCAGCAGCCCCATTGGACAGAGCTATAATTCACCCCTCCACTTT. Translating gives CASSPIGQSYNSPLHF.